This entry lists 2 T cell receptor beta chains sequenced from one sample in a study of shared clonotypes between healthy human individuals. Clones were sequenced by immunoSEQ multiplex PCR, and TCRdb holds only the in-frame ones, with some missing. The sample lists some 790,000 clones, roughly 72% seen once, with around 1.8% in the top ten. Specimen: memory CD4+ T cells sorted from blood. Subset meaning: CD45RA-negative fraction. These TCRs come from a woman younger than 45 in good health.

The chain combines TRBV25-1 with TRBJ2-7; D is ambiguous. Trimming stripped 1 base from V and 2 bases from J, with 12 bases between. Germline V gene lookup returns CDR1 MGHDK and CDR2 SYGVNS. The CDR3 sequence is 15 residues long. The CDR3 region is CASSEFDSDAYEQYF. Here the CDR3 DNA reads TGTGCCAGCAGTGAATTCGATTCGGATGCCTACGAGCAGTACTTC.

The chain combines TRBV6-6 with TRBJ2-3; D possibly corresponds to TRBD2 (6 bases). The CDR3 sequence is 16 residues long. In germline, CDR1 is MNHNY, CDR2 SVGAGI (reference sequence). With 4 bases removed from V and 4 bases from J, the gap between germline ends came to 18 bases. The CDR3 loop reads CASSSNSGVLADTQYF. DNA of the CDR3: TGTGCCAGCAGTTCGAACTCGGGGGTCTTGGCAGATACGCAGTATTTT.